These 30 T cell receptor beta chains were sequenced from one sample in a study of cytomegalovirus exposure and HLA in healthy donors. It was with 60 Vbeta and 13 Jbeta primers that the PCR ran. Method: immunoSEQ multiplex PCR; TCRdb's copy keeps in-frame clones and lacks some. The table records about 190,000 clones, around 82% of them present only once. Sequencing was performed on PBMCs. These receptors were taken from a man aged 35-49 years in good health and CMV-seropositive.

The rearrangement uses TRBV7-8 and TRBJ2-4, with D uncertain. There are 10 residues in the CDR3. Germline CDR1 and CDR2: SGHVS and FQNEAQ. V gave up 9 bases and J gave up 6 bases, with 6 bases separating them. The CDR3 loop reads CARRLNIQYF. DNA of the CDR3: TGTGCCAGGAGGTTAAACATTCAGTACTTC.

This chain's CDR3 is CASSIQTEDEKLFF. The CDR3, as DNA: TGTGCCAGTAGTATCCAGACAGAAGATGAAAAACTGTTTTTT. The V and J genes are TRBV19 and TRBJ1-4, with D perhaps TRBD1 (5 bases). The V gene lost 3 bases and the J gene lost 6 bases, with 11 bases spanning the gap. The CDR3 runs to 14 residues. Germline CDR1 reads LNHDA; CDR2 reads SQIVND (reference sequence).

The V and J genes are TRBV6-5 and TRBJ2-7; TRBD2 might be the D (6 bases). The CDR3 spans 12 residues. Trimming shortened V by 6 bases and J by 4 bases, and 10 bases separated the two germline ends. Germline V gene lookup returns CDR1 MNHEY and CDR2 SVGAGI. CDR3 nucleotide sequence: TGTGCCAGCAGGCGGGGAACTTACGAGCAGTACTTC. Translation gives CASRRGTYEQYF.

This clone was counted a few times. The CDR3 DNA reads TGTGCCAGCAGCTTAAGCCCGCTAAATGAGCAGTTCTTC. Its protein product is CASSLSPLNEQFF. The chain uses TRBV7-3 and TRBJ2-1; D is unclear. In germline, CDR1 is SGHTA, CDR2 FQGTGA. This CDR3 contains 13 residues. With 1 base removed from V and 7 bases from J, the gap between germline ends came to 8 bases.

This chain joins TRBV28 and TRBJ2-3; TRBD1 agrees at 8 bases. This CDR3 region has 21 residues. The trim removed 2 bases at V and 4 bases at J, leaving 23 bases unmatched. Germline V gene data show CDR1 as MDHEN and CDR2 as SYDVKM. The CDR3 loop is CASSLPRSRTGSGFTADTQYF. As DNA, the CDR3 is TGTGCCAGCAGTTTACCCAGATCCAGGACAGGGTCGGGATTCACAGCAGATACGCAGTATTTT.

The rearrangement joins TRBV29-1 to TRBJ1-1, with TRBD1 identical over 10 bases. The V gene's germline CDR1 is SQVTM and CDR2 ANQGSEA. Trimming at V came to 7 bases and at J to 7 bases, leaving 12 bases not matched to a gene. The CDR3 is 14 amino acids. This CDR3 reads CSGRTGGEHNEAFF. CDR3 nucleotides: TGCAGCGGAAGGACAGGGGGAGAACATAATGAAGCTTTCTTT.

V gene TRBV5-1 combines with J gene TRBJ2-1; 14 bases line up with TRBD2. J was trimmed by 5 bases and V by 0 bases; bases with no gene match: 4. This CDR3 is built from 17 residues. Germline assignment: CDR1 SGHRS and CDR2 YFSETQ. The CDR3 loop reads CASSLVPGLAGDNEQFF. The CDR3 nucleotides are TGCGCCAGCAGCTTGGTCCCGGGACTAGCGGGAGACAATGAGCAGTTCTTC.

The rearrangement uses TRBV4-1 and TRBJ1-4; 7 nucleotides match TRBD1. CDR1 MGHRA and CDR2 YSYEKL come from the germline V gene. V lost 2 bases, J lost 6 bases, and 9 bases stayed unmatched. This CDR3 has 16 residues. The CDR3 DNA reads as TGCGCCAGCAGCCAACCTTACAGGGGAGCGGATGAAAAACTGTTTTTT. Translation gives CASSQPYRGADEKLFF.

The rearrangement uses TRBV28 and TRBJ2-1; D unresolved. Looked up from germline, CDR1 is MDHEN and CDR2 is SYDVKM. Trimming removed 3 bases at V and 9 bases at J, with 12 bases between. This CDR3 has 13 residues. CDR3 protein: CASSFPVAGEQFF. CDR3 DNA sequence: TGTGCCAGCAGTTTTCCGGTAGCTGGTGAGCAGTTCTTC.

The rearrangement joins TRBV18 to TRBJ1-5; 11 bases agree with TRBD1. The CDR3 runs 16 residues. Germline V gene sequence: CDR1 KGHSH, CDR2 LQKENI. After removal of 4 bases from V and 3 bases from J, the junction contained 5 bases not matched to a gene. The CDR3 loop reads CASSHGQGALNQPQHF. The DNA for the CDR3 is TGTGCCAGCTCACACGGACAGGGGGCCCTCAATCAGCCCCAGCATTTT.

V and J are TRBV4-1 and TRBJ2-7, with D possibly matching TRBD1 (5 bases). The CDR3 runs 16 residues. The germline V and J ends were trimmed by 3 bases and 1 base, with 16 bases remaining between them. Looked up from germline, CDR1 is MGHRA and CDR2 is YSYEKL. The CDR3 DNA reads as TGCGCCAGCAGCCACCCCTCGGAAACAGGATCCTACGAGCAGTACTTC. Encoded protein: CASSHPSETGSYEQYF.

The CDR3 coding sequence is TGTGCCAGCAGTGAAGCCGGGTTGTTTTCTGGAAACACCATATATTTT. Translated: CASSEAGLFSGNTIYF. The J gene is TRBJ1-3, the V gene TRBV6-1, with unresolved D. CDR1 and CDR2 from the germline V gene are MNHNS and SASEGT. With 0 bases removed from V and 1 base from J, the gap between germline ends came to 10 bases. CDR3 size: 16 residues.

The V gene is TRBV5-1, the J gene TRBJ2-7; TRBD2 is a possible D gene (5 bases). V gave up 4 bases and J gave up 3 bases, with 14 bases separating them. The germline V gene has CDR1 SGHRS and CDR2 YFSETQ. This CDR3 has 14 residues. Here the CDR3 DNA reads TGCGCCAGCAGCCGAGCGACCGGGGACTACGAGCAGTACTTC. This translates into CASSRATGDYEQYF.

This clone was counted between two and nine times. The J gene is TRBJ1-3, the V gene TRBV4-3; D is possibly TRBD1 (6 bases). V was pared by 4 bases and J by 4 bases, with 14 bases between. This CDR3 has 15 amino acids. Germline CDR1 LGHNA, CDR2 YSLEER. CDR3 protein: CASSLVGGSGNTIYF. The DNA of the CDR3 is TGCGCCAGCAGCCTCGTAGGGGGATCCGGAAACACCATATATTTT.

The chain employs TRBV28 and TRBJ2-1; the D is unclear. This CDR3 comprises 15 residues. V was clipped by 6 bases and J by 0 bases, with 12 bases between them. The germline CDR1 and CDR2 sequences are MDHEN and SYDVKM. In DNA, the CDR3 is TGTGCCAGCAGAACCGACTTCTACTCCTACAATGAGCAGTTCTTC. Protein: CASRTDFYSYNEQFF. The whole variable domain, filled in from reference TRBV28 and TRBJ2-1, reads DVKVTQSSRYLVKRTGEKVFLECVQDMDHENMFWYRQDPGLGLRLIYFSYDVKMKEKGDIPEGYSVSREKKERFSLILESASTNQTSMYLCASRTDFYSYNEQFFGPGTRLTVL.

This sequence joins TRBV5-1 and TRBJ2-5; the match to TRBD1 covers 10 bases. This CDR3 comprises 16 residues. Germline-derived CDR1 and CDR2 are SGHRS and YFSETQ. Unmatched junction bases numbered 7, after V lost 4 bases and J lost 1 base. This chain's CDR3 is CASSGAGTGAQETQYF. Written as DNA, the CDR3 is TGCGCCAGCAGCGGTGCCGGGACAGGGGCCCAAGAGACCCAGTACTTC.

This clone appeared a single time. The rearrangement links TRBV7-8 to TRBJ2-3; tentatively, D is TRBD2 (5 bases). Germline lookup yields CDR1 SGHVS and CDR2 FQNEAQ. V gave up 4 bases and J gave up 3 bases, with 20 bases separating them. This CDR3 comprises 17 residues. The CDR3 DNA sequence: TGTGCCAGCAGCTCATTGTCCGTGTTAAGAGGGACAGATACGCAGTATTTT. Protein product: CASSSLSVLRGTDTQYF.

The chain recombines TRBV5-1 with TRBJ2-1; the match to TRBD2 covers 9 bases. The germline CDR1 and CDR2 sequences are SGHRS and YFSETQ. V gave up 1 base and J gave up 10 bases; unmatched junction bases: 9. The CDR3 spans 15 residues. CDR3 coding DNA: TGCGCCAGCAGCTTGACAGTAGCGGGAGTCGGAGAGCAGTTCTTC. This sequence encodes CASSLTVAGVGEQFF.

CDR3 DNA sequence: TGTGCCAGCAGTGTCGGGACAGGGTACAATCAGCCCCAGCATTTT. This sequence encodes CASSVGTGYNQPQHF. The V and J genes are TRBV6-1 and TRBJ1-5; 9 bases line up with TRBD1. J gave up 3 bases and V 4 bases, and 4 bases lay outside the gene matches. CDR3 length: 15 amino acids. The germline V gene encodes CDR1 MNHNS and CDR2 SASEGT.

The chain uses TRBV29-1 and TRBJ2-7; D possibly corresponds to TRBD1 (6 bases). Germline assignment: CDR1 SQVTM and CDR2 ANQGSEA. The CDR3 covers 12 residues. V was shortened by 7 bases and J by 2 bases, with 12 bases between the two germline ends. DNA for the CDR3: TGCAGCGCCCGAGAGGGGGCCTACGAGCAGTACTTC. This codes for CSAREGAYEQYF.

The V and J genes are TRBV10-3 and TRBJ2-7, with TRBD1 matching over 9 bases. The CDR3 consists of 15 residues. J lost 5 bases, V lost 3 bases, and 8 bases had no gene match. From germline, CDR1 is ENHRY and CDR2 SYGVKD. CDR3 amino acids: CAISDPGTGNHEQYF. The DNA for the CDR3 is TGTGCCATCAGTGACCCCGGGACAGGGAACCACGAGCAGTACTTC.

This chain links TRBV6-6 with TRBJ2-1, with a tentative D call TRBD2 (6 bases). There are 16 residues in the CDR3. Germline values: CDR1 MNHNY, CDR2 SVGAGI (reference sequence). Trimming removed 5 bases from V and 5 bases from J, with 19 bases in between. The CDR3 bases are TGTGCCAGCAGTATCCCACGAGGGGCGGGGCACAATGAGCAGTTCTTC. It yields the protein CASSIPRGAGHNEQFF.

The chain carries TRBV11-2 and TRBJ2-5; a possible D gene is TRBD1 (6 bases). CDR3 length: 15 residues. Germline CDR1 is SGHAT and CDR2 is FQNNGV. Trimming shortened V by 2 bases and J by 2 bases, and 12 bases separated the two germline ends. CDR3 coding DNA: TGTGCCAGCAGCTTATCACAGGGATGGCAAGAGACCCAGTACTTC. Translation gives CASSLSQGWQETQYF.

The chain couples TRBV7-2 to TRBJ2-1; 7 nucleotides align to TRBD1. Germline CDR1 reads SGHTA; CDR2 reads FQGNSA. The J segment lost 2 bases and the V segment lost 2 bases, leaving 3 bases of the junction unmatched. The length of the CDR3 is 15 residues. The CDR3 DNA is TGTGCCAGCAGCTTAAGACAGGGAACCTACAATGAGCAGTTCTTC. It yields the protein CASSLRQGTYNEQFF.

V and J are TRBV7-8 and TRBJ1-1, with D perhaps TRBD1 (5 bases). The CDR3 has 12 amino acids. Germline V gene lookup returns CDR1 SGHVS and CDR2 FQNEAQ. V lost 5 bases, J lost 10 bases, and 14 bases lay in between. CDR3 residues: CASSGGSLGAFF. The CDR3 DNA reads TGTGCCAGCAGCGGGGGGAGCCTCGGAGCTTTCTTT. Supplemented by reference TRBV7-8 and TRBJ1-1, the full variable domain reads GAGVSQSPRYKVAKRGQDVALRCDPISGHVSLFWYQQALGQGPEFLTYFQNEAQLDKSGLPSDRFFAERPEGSVSTLKIQRTQQEDSAVYLCASSGGSLGAFFGQGTRLTVV.

This sequence joins TRBV7-8 and TRBJ1-5; weak D call: TRBD1 (6 bases). In germline, CDR1 is SGHVS, CDR2 FQNEAQ. V was trimmed by 0 bases and J by 4 bases, leaving 10 bases between them. The CDR3 extends over 15 amino acids. The CDR3 bases are TGTGCCAGCAGCTTAGCGCAGGGGCCGAATCAGCCCCAGCATTTT. Translated: CASSLAQGPNQPQHF.

The gene calls are TRBV4-1 and TRBJ2-1, with TRBD2 as a possible D gene (6 bases). The CDR3 extends over 16 amino acids. V was cut by 1 base and J by 3 bases, with 13 bases left in between. Germline V gene lookup returns CDR1 MGHRA and CDR2 YSYEKL. The CDR3 region has the DNA TGCGCCAGCAGCCAAGGCCCGGGAGCGGACTACAATGAGCAGTTCTTC. As protein: CASSQGPGADYNEQFF.

The chain couples TRBV7-2 to TRBJ1-5, with no clear D. This CDR3 is 13 amino acids long. Between the trimmed V and J ends, which lost 1 base and 9 bases, there was a span of 10 bases. CDR1 is SGHTA, CDR2 FQGNSA, per germline. Written as DNA, the CDR3 is TGTGCCAGCAGCTTAGACCGAGATCGGCCCCAGCATTTT. Encoded protein: CASSLDRDRPQHF.

V and J are TRBV28 and TRBJ2-7; 14 positions agree with TRBD2. Germline lookup yields CDR1 MDHEN and CDR2 SYDVKM. The V and J ends lost 6 bases and 0 bases, in that order; junction bases with no gene match: 10. This CDR3 comprises 18 residues. The CDR3 sequence is CASSLSGLAGDNSYEQYF. As DNA, the CDR3 is TGTGCCAGCAGCCTATCGGGACTAGCGGGAGACAACTCCTACGAGCAGTACTTC.

The chain is built from TRBV6-5 and TRBJ1-2; no clear D. Trimming cost V 5 bases and J 8 bases, with 12 bases left between them. The length of the CDR3 is 12 residues. Germline CDR1 and CDR2: MNHEY and SVGAGI. The CDR3 sequence is CASSDPKRGYTF. Here the CDR3 DNA reads TGTGCCAGCAGTGATCCGAAGAGGGGCTACACCTTC.